This TCR beta chain was captured in a study of shared clonotypes between healthy human individuals. In the naive CD8 group, cells lacked CD45RO and were positively selected for CCR7, so terminally differentiated effector memory CD45RA+ cells were left out. This clone was observed once. The table came from immunoSEQ multiplex PCR; TCRdb's copy has only in-frame clones and leaves some out. The data contain roughly 2,000,000 clones, about 94% of them singletons. Per germline, CDR1 MDHEN and CDR2 SYDVKM. Trimming shortened V by 5 bases and J by 4 bases, and 14 bases separated the two germline ends. CDR3 size: 14 residues.

This rearrangement joins TRBV28 to TRBJ2-5; no definite D call. Sequences were obtained from naive CD8+ T cells from PBMCs. The clonotype originates from a man younger than 35 in good health. Some clones in this sample may be carry-over from other donors' samples. The CDR3 here is CASSQTLGRETQYF. The CDR3 DNA reads TGTGCCAGCAGTCAGACCCTTGGGCGAGAGACCCAGTACTTC.